The 18 T cell receptor beta chains given below trace back to one sample, sequenced in a study of blood T cells in healthy people across ages. For the second PCR, which ran for about 7 to 12 cycles, a sample-barcoded 5' primer and a J-beta primer mix were used. TCRdb independently ran MiXCR on the 5' RACE reads; one entry per CDR3 protein. The sample consists of more than 750,000 distinct CDR3 sequences, 25% to 35% of them appearing once. This sample also appeared in a second study, on T cells of mothers and their children.

The sample taken for sequencing was blood. These receptors were obtained from a middle-aged woman in good health.

The DNA for the CDR3 is TGCAGTGCTAGAACCCGACCCATGCCCCTAGGGGAGCAGTTCTTC. Its translation: CSARTRPMPLGEQFF. This chain joins TRBV20-1 and TRBJ2-1; D not resolved. Germline lookup yields CDR1 DFQATT and CDR2 SNEGSKA (reference sequence). This CDR3 has 15 residues. V was cut by 2 bases and J by 10 bases, with 21 bases left in between.

The V and J genes are TRBV20-1 and TRBJ1-2; the D is unclear. Germline lookup yields CDR1 DFQATT and CDR2 SNEGSKA (reference sequence). The CDR3 spans 8 residues. CDR3 protein: CSYSGYTF. The CDR3, as DNA: TGCAGCTACTCTGGCTACACCTTC.

CDR3 in DNA: TGTGCCAGCAGTTTAGCAAACCCCGGGACAGATACGCAGTATTTT. Its protein product is CASSLANPGTDTQYF. The J gene is TRBJ2-3, the V gene TRBV12-3 or TRBV12-4; D not resolved. There are 15 residues in the CDR3. Trimming removed 0 bases at V and 3 bases at J, with 10 bases between.

There are a few counts of this clonotype. The rearrangement joins TRBV7-3 to TRBJ2-3; 11 bases line up with TRBD2. The ends lost 1 base at V and 8 bases at J; junction bases unmatched: 14. This CDR3 region has 18 residues. Per germline, CDR1 SGHTA and CDR2 FQGTGA. As DNA, the CDR3 is TGTGCCAGCAGCTTAAACCCTATTAATAGCGGGGGGGCGTCTACGCAGTATTTT. Protein: CASSLNPINSGGASTQYF.

The chain employs TRBV28 and TRBJ2-7; TRBD1 agrees at 7 bases. The germline V gene encodes CDR1 MDHEN and CDR2 SYDVKM. CDR3 length equals 17 residues. With 5 bases clipped from V and 0 bases from J, the junction kept 13 bases outside the gene matches. The CDR3 sequence is CASSPSYLGQYSYEQYF. The CDR3 region has the DNA TGTGCCAGCAGTCCCTCCTATCTGGGACAGTACTCCTACGAGCAGTACTTC. The whole variable domain, remainder taken from reference TRBV28 and TRBJ2-7, is DVKVTQSSRYLVKRTGEKVFLECVQDMDHENMFWYRQDPGLGLRLIYFSYDVKMKEKGDIPEGYSVSREKKERFSLILESASTNQTSMYLCASSPSYLGQYSYEQYFGPGTRLTVT.

This clonotype showed up just a few times. The chain uses TRBV20-1 and TRBJ1-5, with TRBD1 matching 7 bases. The V and J ends lost 6 bases and 2 bases, in that order; junction bases with no gene match: 10. Germline-derived CDR1 and CDR2 are DFQATT and SNEGSKA (reference sequence). The CDR3 spans 15 residues. The CDR3 protein is CSADPTGKGNQPQHF. As DNA, the CDR3 is TGCAGTGCCGACCCGACAGGGAAGGGCAATCAGCCCCAGCATTTT.

This clonotype was counted only a few times. The rearrangement links TRBV20-1 to TRBJ1-1, with D hard to call. Germline V gene sequence: CDR1 DFQATT, CDR2 SNEGSKA (reference sequence). Trimming left V 5 bases short and J 4 bases short, with 11 bases between. The CDR3 covers 12 residues. The chain's CDR3 is CSADRVSTEAFF. The DNA of the CDR3 is TGCAGTGCTGATAGGGTTAGCACTGAAGCTTTCTTT.

This clonotype was seen repeatedly, ten times or more. The chain is built from TRBV6-5 and TRBJ1-2, with TRBD1 matching 12 bases. The length of the CDR3 is 14 residues. In germline, CDR1 is MNHEY, CDR2 SVGAGI. V lost 2 bases to trimming and J lost 6 bases; unmatched junction nucleotides: 1. CDR3 sequence reads: CASSYGTGGNGYTF. The DNA for the CDR3 is TGTGCCAGCAGTTACGGGACAGGGGGCAATGGCTACACCTTC.

Notes on this clonotype: One junction end does not reproduce the germline sequence, and a read error may be involved. The CDR3 here is CSAHLGPYYSPLHF. For the CDR3, the DNA is TGCAGTGCTCATTTAGGCCCCTATTATTCACCCCTCCACTTT. This chain links TRBV20-1 with TRBJ1-6, with no clear D. There are 14 residues in the CDR3. Germline V gene lookup returns CDR1 DFQATT and CDR2 SNEGSKA (reference sequence).

This clonotype was picked up a small number of times. V gene TRBV3-1 combines with J gene TRBJ1-1; D is possibly TRBD1 (5 bases). This CDR3 has 14 residues. Germline V gene lookup returns CDR1 LGHDT and CDR2 YNNKEL (reference sequence). Trimming took off 1 base at V and 5 bases at J, with 11 bases between the two ends. CDR3 nucleotides: TGTGCCAGCAGCCAAGGCCTAGGGGAAACTGAAGCTTTCTTT. It encodes CASSQGLGETEAFF.

Ten or more counts support this clonotype. V gene TRBV7-9 combines with J gene TRBJ2-5; 10 bases are a match to TRBD1. The germline gives CDR1 SEHNR, CDR2 FQNEAQ (reference sequence). CDR3 length: 17 residues. V shed 5 bases, J shed 2 bases, and the junction held 11 bases outside the gene matches. CDR3 in amino acids: CASSPYGTGEIQETQYF. In DNA form, the CDR3 reads TGTGCCAGCAGCCCGTACGGGACAGGGGAAATTCAAGAGACCCAGTACTTC. Based on the CDR3 plus reference TRBV7-9 and TRBJ2-5, the full variable domain is DTGVSQNPRHKITKRGQNVTFRCDPISEHNRLYWYRQTLGQGPEFLTYFQNEAQLEKSRLLSDRFSAERPKGSFSTLEIQRTEQGDSAMYLCASSPYGTGEIQETQYFGPGTRLLVL.

This clonotype was picked up a small number of times. The CDR3: CSADLTYEQYF. As DNA, the CDR3 is TGCAGCGCGGACCTTACCTACGAGCAGTACTTC. V usage is TRBV29-1 and J usage is TRBJ2-7; D call uncertain. Germline CDR1 is SQVTM and CDR2 is ANQGSEA. Deletions cut 7 bases from V and 2 bases from J, with 9 bases between. CDR3 size: 11 residues.

The chain combines TRBV7-2 with TRBJ2-5, with TRBD2 as a possible D gene (6 bases). Germline V gives CDR1 SGHTA, CDR2 FQGNSA. The CDR3 has 12 residues. Trimming took 6 bases from V and 5 from J, leaving 10 bases between them. The CDR3 region has the DNA TGTGCCAGCAGGACTAGTCTGGAGACCCAGTACTTC. Translated: CASRTSLETQYF.

The gene calls are TRBV18 and TRBJ2-5; D unclear. Germline V CDR1 and CDR2: KGHSH, LQKENI. Trimming removed 3 bases from V and 5 bases from J, with 13 bases in between. The CDR3 covers 14 residues. In DNA, the CDR3 is TGTGCCAGCTCACCCCACCCCCCACCGGAGACCCAGTACTTC. Translating gives CASSPHPPPETQYF. The full variable domain, in which reference TRBV18 and TRBJ2-5 provide the parts outside the CDR3, is NAGVMQNPRHLVRRRGQEARLRCSPMKGHSHVYWYRQLPEEGLKFMVYLQKENIIDESGMPKERFSAEFPKEGPSILRIQQVVRGDSAAYFCASSPHPPPETQYFGPGTRLLVL.

The rearrangement links TRBV11-2 to TRBJ2-1, with 10 positions matching TRBD2. The CDR3 loop spans 14 amino acids. Germline CDR1 reads SGHAT; CDR2 reads FQNNGV. V lost 6 bases to trimming and J lost 8 bases; unmatched junction nucleotides: 7. CDR3 sequence: CASRASGGAYEQFF. DNA of the CDR3: TGTGCCAGCAGGGCAAGCGGGGGGGCCTATGAGCAGTTCTTC.

This clonotype has at least ten counts. This chain connects TRBV5-1 to TRBJ2-7, with 10 bases lining up with TRBD1. V trimming: 0 bases; J trimming: 7 bases; junction bases outside the gene matches: 7. CDR1 and CDR2 from the germline V gene are SGHRS and YFSETQ. The CDR3 sequence is 15 residues long. CDR3 protein: CASSLAGTGVLEQYF. In DNA, the CDR3 is TGCGCCAGCAGCTTGGCCGGGACAGGGGTGCTGGAGCAGTACTTC.

To note about this clonotype: The junction differs from germline at one of its ends, possibly a read error. J is TRBJ1-2 and V is TRBV28, with TRBD1 as a possible D gene (5 bases). The CDR3 extends over 15 amino acids. The germline gives CDR1 MDHEN, CDR2 SYDVKM. Written as DNA, the CDR3 is TGTGTCAGCAGTCTATCCCGGTCGGGGGTGGGCGGCTACACCTTC. This encodes CVSSLSRSGVGGYTF.

This clonotype was recorded a few times. The gene calls are TRBV12-3 or TRBV12-4 and TRBJ1-2, with 7 nucleotides matching TRBD1. This CDR3 is 14 amino acids long. With 7 bases clipped from V and 6 bases from J, the junction kept 11 bases outside the gene matches. CDR3 protein: CASIRRGRVDGYTF. The CDR3 coding sequence is TGTGCCAGCATCAGGAGGGGGCGTGTGGATGGCTACACCTTC.